This T cell receptor beta chain came from a study of graft-versus-host responses after intestinal transplantation. Comment on this clone: The antigen remains unidentified.

The study, taken as a whole, reports: Ileal or blood samples showed some GvH clones first, and such clones were also found in recipient marrow.

Sequenced by immunoSEQ multiplex PCR; TCRdb stores in-frame clones only, minus some. The table has roughly 100,000 clones, roughly 93% seen once. The CDR3 totals 12 residues. CDR1 and CDR2 from the germline V gene are SEHNR and FQNEAQ (reference sequence). V lost 8 bases to trimming and J lost 6 bases, with 12 bases between them. The chain has TRBV7-9 and TRBJ2-3; D is tentatively TRBD1 or TRBD2 (5 bases each). The source material was unstimulated CD8+ T cells sorted from spleen or lymph node cells, sampled before intestinal transplant. The origin of this receptor is a human donor who received an intestinal transplant. This chain's CDR3 is CASEPGADTQYF. In DNA form, the CDR3 reads TGTGCCAGCGAACCCGGGGCCGATACGCAGTATTTT.